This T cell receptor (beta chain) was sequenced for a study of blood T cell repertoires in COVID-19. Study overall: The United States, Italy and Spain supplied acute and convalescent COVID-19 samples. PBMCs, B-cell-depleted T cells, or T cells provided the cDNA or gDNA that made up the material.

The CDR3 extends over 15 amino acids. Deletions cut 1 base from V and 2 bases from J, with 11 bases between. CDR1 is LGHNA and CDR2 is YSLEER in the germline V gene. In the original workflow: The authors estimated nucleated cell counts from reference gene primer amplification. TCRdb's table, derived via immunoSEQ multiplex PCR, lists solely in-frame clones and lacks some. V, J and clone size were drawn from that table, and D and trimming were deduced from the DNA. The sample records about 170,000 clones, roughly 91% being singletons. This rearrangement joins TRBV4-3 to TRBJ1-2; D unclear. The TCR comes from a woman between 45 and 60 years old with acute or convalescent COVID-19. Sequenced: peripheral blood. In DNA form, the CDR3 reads TGCGCCAGCAGCCAAGCCGGTCTGTCGAACTATGGCTACACCTTC. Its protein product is CASSQAGLSNYGYTF.